Presented here are 14 T cell receptor beta chains from one specimen sequenced in a study of CD8 T cells in Susac syndrome. An input of roughly 0.5 to 1 ug of RNA was subjected to reverse transcription using random hexamers. Using its own MiXCR run on the immunoSEQ multiplex PCR reads, TCRdb lists one record per CDR3 protein. This sample carries about 77,000 distinct CDR3 sequences, roughly 91% of them seen once, and the ten largest clones take roughly 0.56%. Sequencing was done on a sample of CD4+ T cells from PBMCs. These receptor sequences come from a human donor with Susac syndrome.

The V call is TRBV6-2 or TRBV6-3, the J call TRBJ1-4; the D is unclear. V lost 6 bases and J lost 5, with 10 bases in between. Germline V gene sequence: CDR1 MNHEY, CDR2 SVGEGT. The CDR3 is 13 amino acids. The CDR3 DNA follows: TGTGCCAGCAGCCCCACCTCCAATGAAAAACTGTTTTTT. As protein: CASSPTSNEKLFF.

The chain combines TRBV14 with TRBJ2-6; possible D gene TRBD2, 6 bases. The CDR3 is 12 amino acids. Germline CDR1 SGHDN, CDR2 FVKESK. V was trimmed by 5 bases and J by 11 bases, leaving 10 bases between them. CDR3 coding DNA: TGTGCCAGCAGCGGAGGGCCCCACGTCCTGACTTTC. Encoded protein: CASSGGPHVLTF.

This chain joins TRBV6-4 and TRBJ2-3; D is perhaps TRBD1 or TRBD2 (5 bases each). This CDR3 is built from 15 residues. Germline V lookup: CDR1 MRHNA, CDR2 SNTAGT. Trimming stripped 0 bases from V and 2 bases from J, with 9 bases between. The DNA of the CDR3 is TGTGCCAGCAGTGACTCGAGGGGCCACACAGATACGCAGTATTTT. Amino acids: CASSDSRGHTDTQYF.

This clonotype was seen a single time. V and J are TRBV5-1 and TRBJ1-5, with unresolved D. From germline, CDR1 is SGHRS and CDR2 YFSETQ. V was trimmed by 5 bases and J by 1 base, leaving 13 bases between them. The CDR3 covers 15 residues. This CDR3 is CASREWAGSNQPQHF. The CDR3 DNA sequence: TGCGCCAGCAGAGAATGGGCTGGAAGCAATCAGCCCCAGCATTTT.

The chain carries TRBV28 and TRBJ2-1, with D possibly being TRBD2 (6 bases). Germline-derived CDR1 and CDR2 are MDHEN and SYDVKM. Trimming left V 9 bases short and J 2 bases short, with 14 bases between. There are 14 residues in the CDR3. CDR3 region: CASIPGLTYNEQFF. DNA of the CDR3: TGTGCCAGTATACCGGGACTTACCTACAATGAGCAGTTCTTC.

V and J are TRBV9 and TRBJ2-7; 8 positions match TRBD1. The CDR3 has 19 amino acids. The junction had 15 bases not matched to a gene; V was cut back by 1 base and J by 0 bases. Germline V lookup: CDR1 SGDLS, CDR2 YYNGEE. CDR3 sequence (DNA): TGTGCCAGCAGCGTAAGGTATGGAGTTGGACAGGGTACCTCCTACGAGCAGTACTTC. This codes for CASSVRYGVGQGTSYEQYF. The full variable domain, rest sourced from reference TRBV9 and TRBJ2-7, is DSGVTQTPKHLITATGQRVTLRCSPRSGDLSVYWYQQSLDQGLQFLIQYYNGEERAKGNILERFSAQQFPDLHSELNLSSLELGDSALYFCASSVRYGVGQGTSYEQYFGPGTRLTVT.

The chain combines TRBV9 with TRBJ1-1; D unclear. CDR1 is SGDLS and CDR2 is YYNGEE in the germline V gene. V shed 0 bases and J shed 1 base, with 7 bases lying between them. The CDR3 has 14 amino acids. CDR3 region: CASSVGPRNTEAFF. CDR3 nucleotides: TGTGCCAGCAGCGTAGGTCCGAGGAACACTGAAGCTTTCTTT. Full variable domain (outside the CDR3, taken from reference TRBV9 and TRBJ1-1): DSGVTQTPKHLITATGQRVTLRCSPRSGDLSVYWYQQSLDQGLQFLIQYYNGEERAKGNILERFSAQQFPDLHSELNLSSLELGDSALYFCASSVGPRNTEAFFGQGTRLTVV.

J is TRBJ2-2 and V is TRBV6-5; D could derive from TRBD1 or TRBD2 (6 bases each). This CDR3 is 14 amino acids long. In germline, CDR1 is MNHEY, CDR2 SVGAGI. The germline V and J ends were trimmed by 8 bases and 7 bases, with 17 bases remaining between them. The DNA for the CDR3 is TGTGCCAGCCGAAAGGAGGGGGTTGGCGGGGAGCTGTTTTTT. Translation gives CASRKEGVGGELFF.

The genes are TRBV29-1 and TRBJ1-1; D is unclear. This CDR3 has 12 residues. Trimming pared 6 bases from V and 3 bases from J, leaving 11 bases between. Germline V CDR1 and CDR2: SQVTM, ANQGSEA. CDR3 residues: CSVPDRDTEAFF. CDR3 DNA: TGCAGCGTCCCTGACCGGGACACTGAAGCTTTCTTT.

The chain recombines TRBV6-1 with TRBJ2-4, with 7 nucleotides matching TRBD2. This CDR3 spans 21 amino acids. CDR1 and CDR2 from the germline V gene are MNHNS and SASEGT. V dropped 6 bases and J dropped 0; count of bases not matched to a gene: 23. Here the CDR3 reads CASSPSGWGGEVLLAKNIQYF. The CDR3 DNA sequence: TGTGCCAGCAGCCCTTCAGGGTGGGGGGGTGAAGTCCTATTAGCCAAAAACATTCAGTACTTC.

This clonotype was observed a single time. This chain joins TRBV6-5 and TRBJ2-2, with 7 bases that match TRBD2. This CDR3 is 17 amino acids long. Germline lookup yields CDR1 MNHEY and CDR2 SVGAGI. Losses at the gene ends were 2 bases for V and 4 bases for J; bases not matched to a gene: 10. CDR3 in amino acids: CASSYQNYGGTTGELFF. The CDR3 DNA follows: TGTGCCAGCAGTTACCAAAACTACGGGGGGACCACCGGGGAGCTGTTTTTT.

The rearrangement links TRBV6-1 to TRBJ2-1; 11 nucleotides align to TRBD2. Germline CDR1 MNHNS, CDR2 SASEGT. V lost 5 bases to trimming and J lost 2 bases; unmatched junction nucleotides: 11. This CDR3 is built from 18 residues. The CDR3 here is CASSLTSGIRNPYNEQFF. The CDR3, as DNA: TGTGCCAGCAGTCTGACTAGCGGGATACGTAACCCCTACAATGAGCAGTTCTTC.

This rearrangement joins TRBV6-2 or TRBV6-3 to TRBJ1-2; a weak D match, TRBD1 (5 bases). CDR3 length equals 14 residues. The V gene's germline CDR1 is MNHEY and CDR2 SVGEGT. V was shortened by 6 bases and J by 2 bases, with 13 bases between the two germline ends. CDR3 nucleotide sequence: TGTGCCAGCAGACCCCGTCGGGACAACTATGGCTACACCTTC. Protein sequence: CASRPRRDNYGYTF.

The chain couples TRBV2 to TRBJ1-1; the D gene is possibly TRBD1 (5 bases). Germline assignment: CDR1 SNHLY and CDR2 FYNNEI. The CDR3 totals 14 residues. The V gene lost 4 bases and the J gene lost 1 base, with 10 bases spanning the gap. In DNA, the CDR3 is TGTGCCAGCAGTGTAGCAGGGACGAACACTGAAGCTTTCTTT. This translates into CASSVAGTNTEAFF.